Each of the 5 T cell receptor beta chains below was sequenced from the same sample in a study of T cells after yellow fever vaccination. Using its own MiXCR run on the 5' RACE reads, TCRdb lists one record per CDR3 protein. This sample has about 580,000 distinct CDR3 sequences, with about a sixth found just once. The material was PBMCs, obtained about 5 days after the first yellow fever vaccination. The source of these receptors is a man younger than 35 who received the YFV17D yellow fever vaccine.

The chain uses TRBV15 and TRBJ2-5; no reliable D call. The CDR3 runs to 15 residues. Germline V CDR1 and CDR2: LNHNV, YYDKDF (reference sequence). V was cut by 0 bases and J by 7 bases, with 15 bases left in between. Here the CDR3 reads CATSREGNGWGTQYF. DNA of the CDR3: TGTGCCACCAGCAGAGAAGGAAACGGCTGGGGGACCCAGTACTTC.

With respect to this clonotype: Just one base apart from a much larger clone, this may be a read error. The chain employs TRBV5-6 and TRBJ2-1, with 8 bases aligning to TRBD2. This CDR3 has 14 residues. The germline CDR1 and CDR2 sequences are SGHDT and YYEEEE. The V segment lost 3 bases and the J segment 6 bases; nucleotides outside the gene matches: 5. CDR3 protein: CASSYGGGTNEQFF. The CDR3 nucleotides read TGTGCCAGCAGCTACGGGGGGGGTACCAATGAGCAGTTCTTC.

This clonotype was seen repeatedly, ten times or more. V usage is TRBV7-2 and J usage is TRBJ2-2, with D possibly TRBD1 on 6 matching bases. The length of the CDR3 is 15 residues. Trimming removed 5 bases at V and 6 bases at J, with 16 bases between. The germline V gene encodes CDR1 SGHTA and CDR2 FQGNSA. CDR3 coding DNA: TGTGCCAGCAGCCTCGGCCGTGGGGGCCCCGGGGAGCTGTTTTTT. Translation: CASSLGRGGPGELFF.

This clonotype was detected a few times. The chain joins TRBV7-9 to TRBJ2-1; D call uncertain. The germline V and J ends were trimmed by 0 bases and 7 bases, with 10 bases remaining between them. Germline V gives CDR1 SEHNR, CDR2 FQNEAQ (reference sequence). The CDR3 is 14 amino acids. CDR3 in amino acids: CASSLALPRNEQFF. The CDR3 nucleotides read TGTGCCAGCAGCTTAGCTCTTCCCCGGAATGAGCAGTTCTTC.

A few counts support this clonotype. This chain uses TRBV5-6 with TRBJ2-5; 7 bases match TRBD1. The CDR3 length is 14 residues. The germline gives CDR1 SGHDT, CDR2 YYEEEE. Trimming took 4 bases from V and 5 from J; bases not matched to a gene: 8. The CDR3 sequence: CASSIGTVRETQYF. The DNA for the CDR3 is TGTGCCAGCAGCATCGGGACAGTCCGGGAGACCCAGTACTTC.